The 26 T cell receptor beta chains reported below all come from one sample, sequenced in a study of vaccination effects on CD4 cells after COVID-19. Prior to sequencing, the ViraFEST assay stimulated PBMC with viral peptide pools, which expanded the antigen-specific CD4+ T cells. Following an approximately eleven-day culture, CD4+ T cells were purified. Everyone in the study got two shots of either the BNT162b2 or mRNA-1273 vaccine. These receptors lack a known antigen. The assay was immunoSEQ multiplex PCR, and TCRdb's table has in-frame clones only and misses some. The sample yields more than 60,000 clones, over 70% seen once. This material consisted of CD4+ T cells from PBMCs cultured with HCoV-229E spike peptides, taken after COVID-19 vaccination. These receptors originate from a human donor who received a COVID-19 vaccine.

This clone appeared once. The chain uses TRBV6-2 or TRBV6-3 and TRBJ2-3; D might be TRBD2 (6 bases). Trimming took off 4 bases at V and 0 bases at J, with 8 bases between the two ends. The CDR3 is 14 amino acids. The germline CDR1 and CDR2 sequences are MNHEY and SVGEGT. Here the CDR3 reads CASSLGLSTDTQYF. The CDR3 DNA reads TGTGCCAGCAGTTTGGGACTGAGCACAGATACGCAGTATTTT.

The rearrangement links TRBV29-1 to TRBJ1-1; TRBD1 is a possible D gene (5 bases). Germline lookup yields CDR1 SQVTM and CDR2 ANQGSEA. This CDR3 has 12 residues. Trimming stripped 1 base from V and 11 bases from J, with 14 bases between. The CDR3: CSVEGTRKGAFF. CDR3 in DNA: TGCAGCGTTGAAGGGACGAGGAAGGGGGCTTTCTTT.

The rearrangement joins TRBV10-3 to TRBJ2-1, with 14 bases fitting TRBD2. Looked up from germline, CDR1 is ENHRY and CDR2 is SYGVKD. V gave up 4 bases and J gave up 7 bases; unmatched junction bases: 0. CDR3 length equals 14 residues. The CDR3 here is CAISGTSGGNEQFF. The CDR3 DNA is TGTGCCATCAGTGGGACTAGCGGGGGGAATGAGCAGTTCTTC.

This clone was detected only once. The chain uses TRBV6-5 and TRBJ1-2; 7 nucleotides align to TRBD1. With V trimmed by 5 bases and J by 0 bases, 6 bases remained unmatched. CDR3 size: 15 residues. CDR1 and CDR2 from the germline V gene are MNHEY and SVGAGI. CDR3 sequence (DNA): TGTGCCAGCAGTAAGACAGGGACCACTAACTATGGCTACACCTTC. Its translation is CASSKTGTTNYGYTF.

About this clone: Relative to the germline gene, one junction end is altered; a read error may explain this. The chain links TRBV6-5 to TRBJ1-2, with D tentatively TRBD1 (6 bases). The CDR3 spans 15 residues. From germline, CDR1 is MNHEY and CDR2 SVGAGI. The CDR3 DNA reads as TGTGCCAGCAGTTACTCAGGCCCGACCAACAGGGAAGTTCACTTC. It encodes CASSYSGPTNREVHF.

V usage is TRBV19 and J usage is TRBJ1-5; D is possibly TRBD1 (5 bases). Germline lookup yields CDR1 LNHDA and CDR2 SQIVND (reference sequence). The CDR3 spans 17 residues. The germline V and J ends were trimmed by 7 bases and 0 bases, with 19 bases remaining between them. The CDR3 DNA reads TGTGCCAGTACCGTAAATGGGAGGGGCGGTAGCAATCAGCCCCAGCATTTT. It specifies CASTVNGRGGSNQPQHF.

The J gene is TRBJ1-1, the V gene TRBV3-1 (or the pseudogene TRBV3-2); TRBD1 might be the D (5 bases). Germline V gene lookup returns CDR1 LGHDT and CDR2 YNNKEL (reference sequence). The CDR3 is 14 amino acids. V shed 1 base and J shed 6 bases, with 12 bases lying between them. CDR3 coding DNA: TGTGCCAGCAGCCAAGCCGGGTTAGGGGCTGAAGCTTTCTTT. Translated, it gives CASSQAGLGAEAFF.

This chain joins TRBV29-1 and TRBJ2-3, with D maybe TRBD2 (6 bases). V was clipped by 7 bases and J by 0 bases, with 14 bases between them. This CDR3 spans 14 amino acids. Germline V lookup: CDR1 SQVTM, CDR2 ANQGSEA. The CDR3 DNA reads TGCAGCGCAGTGTTACGGGGGAGCACAGATACGCAGTATTTT. This sequence encodes CSAVLRGSTDTQYF.

The chain couples TRBV2 to TRBJ1-1; the D is unclear. Germline CDR1 is SNHLY and CDR2 is FYNNEI. V was pared by 2 bases and J by 1 base, with 5 bases between. This CDR3 spans 13 amino acids. CDR3 nucleotides: TGTGCCAGCAGTGAATGGGGGAACACTGAAGCTTTCTTT. It translates to CASSEWGNTEAFF.

This sequence joins TRBV19 and TRBJ2-7, with 7 bases lining up with TRBD1. CDR3 length: 15 residues. In germline, CDR1 is LNHDA, CDR2 SQIVND (reference sequence). With 3 bases clipped from V and 0 bases from J, the junction kept 5 bases outside the gene matches. The DNA for the CDR3 is TGTGCCAGTAGTATGAACAGGGGCGACTCCTACGAGCAGTACGTC. Translation gives CASSMNRGDSYEQYV.

The chain joins TRBV10-3 to TRBJ2-5; 16 bases are a match to TRBD2. CDR1 ENHRY and CDR2 SYGVKD come from the germline V gene. V shed 11 bases and J 3 bases; nucleotides not matched to a gene: 6. The CDR3 consists of 15 residues. The CDR3 spells CAVTGTSGGEETQYF. DNA of the CDR3: TGTGCCGTCACCGGGACTAGCGGGGGGGAAGAGACCCAGTACTTC.

This chain connects TRBV27 to TRBJ1-1; D is perhaps TRBD1 (5 bases). This CDR3 comprises 11 residues. Deletions cut 6 bases from V and 6 bases from J, with 8 bases between. CDR1 MNHEY and CDR2 SMNVEV come from the germline V gene (reference sequence). The CDR3 DNA follows: TGTGCCAGCAGCGAAGGGGCTGAAGCTTTCTTT. Translating gives CASSEGAEAFF.

This chain uses TRBV6-6 with TRBJ1-5; 7 bases map to TRBD1. This CDR3 comprises 15 residues. J was trimmed by 3 bases and V by 4 bases; bases with no gene match: 6. Per the germline V gene, CDR1 is MNHNY and CDR2 is SVGAGI (reference sequence). DNA for the CDR3: TGTGCCAGCAGTTCTCACAGGGGAGACAATCAGCCCCAGCATTTT. Amino acid sequence: CASSSHRGDNQPQHF.

This chain joins TRBV29-1 and TRBJ2-1; no clear D. Trimming took off 2 bases at V and 4 bases at J, with 12 bases between the two ends. Looked up from germline, CDR1 is SQVTM and CDR2 is ANQGSEA. This CDR3 contains 14 residues. The CDR3 loop reads CSVELDVPYNEQFF. The CDR3 DNA sequence: TGCAGCGTTGAACTTGATGTCCCTTACAATGAGCAGTTCTTC.

This chain connects TRBV18 to TRBJ1-2, with 7 bases lining up with TRBD1. CDR1 and CDR2 from the germline V gene are KGHSH and LQKENI. The V segment lost 1 base and the J segment 7 bases; nucleotides outside the gene matches: 6. CDR3 size: 14 residues. The CDR3 sequence: CASSPRQGIFGYTF. CDR3 bases: TGTGCCAGCTCACCACGACAGGGTATATTTGGCTACACCTTC.

CDR3 in DNA: TGCGCCAGCAGCCAAGATCGTACGACTGTGACTGAAGCTTTCTTT. This sequence encodes CASSQDRTTVTEAFF. This chain uses TRBV4-1 with TRBJ1-1; D gene uncertain. Per the germline V gene, CDR1 is MGHRA and CDR2 is YSYEKL. This CDR3 is built from 15 residues. The V end lost 0 bases, the J end lost 5 bases, and 13 bases lay between the germline ends.

J is TRBJ1-6 and V is TRBV10-1; perhaps TRBD1 as D (6 bases). V was trimmed by 1 base and J by 7 bases, leaving 8 bases between them. The CDR3 covers 14 residues. Germline CDR1 WNHNN, CDR2 SYGVQD (reference sequence). The CDR3 DNA reads TGCGCCAGCAGTGAGTTGCAGGGGAATTCACCCCTCCACTTT. This sequence encodes CASSELQGNSPLHF.

This clone has a handful of counts. The chain uses TRBV19 and TRBJ1-5, with 10 bases identical to TRBD1. There are 15 residues in the CDR3. V lost 6 bases and J lost 6; bases outside the gene matches: 8. Germline CDR1 reads LNHDA; CDR2 reads SQIVND (reference sequence). CDR3 region: CASRPGTGVGQPQHF. The CDR3 nucleotides read TGTGCCAGTAGGCCCGGGACAGGGGTGGGTCAGCCCCAGCATTTT.

This chain uses TRBV6-5 with TRBJ2-2, with TRBD2 as a possible D gene (6 bases). Trimming took 11 bases from V and 4 from J, leaving 20 bases between them. This CDR3 comprises 15 residues. CDR1 and CDR2 (germline): MNHEY, SVGAGI. The CDR3 nucleotides read TGTGCCGTCAGAGGTCGGGACTTAGGCACCGGGGAGCTGTTTTTT. This translates into CAVRGRDLGTGELFF.

This sequence joins TRBV7-9 and TRBJ2-7; 7 nucleotides match TRBD1. Germline V lookup: CDR1 SEHNR, CDR2 FQNEAQ (reference sequence). The CDR3 loop spans 14 amino acids. V gave up 4 bases and J gave up 3 bases; unmatched junction bases: 6. The CDR3 spells CASSSDRSIYEQYV. The CDR3 coding sequence is TGTGCCAGCAGCTCGGACAGGTCCATCTACGAGCAGTACGTC.

The table lists this clone with a count of one. As DNA, the CDR3 is TGTGCCAGCAGCCTAAGGACAGACTACGAGCAGTACGTC. Translating it yields CASSLRTDYEQYV. J is TRBJ2-7 and V is TRBV11-2; D is perhaps TRBD1 (6 bases). Trimming stripped 5 bases from V and 3 bases from J, with 11 bases between. The CDR3 totals 13 residues. Germline V gene lookup returns CDR1 SGHAT and CDR2 FQNNGV.

The V gene is TRBV24-1, the J gene TRBJ2-1; 7 bases line up with TRBD2. The ends lost 5 bases at V and 0 bases at J; junction bases unmatched: 3. From germline, CDR1 is KGHDR and CDR2 SFDVKD. The CDR3 has 15 residues. The CDR3 bases are TGTGCCACCAGTGTTGGCGGGGGCTCCTACAATGAGCAGTTCTTC. It encodes CATSVGGGSYNEQFF.

Only a few counts were recorded for this clone. V usage is TRBV12-5 and J usage is TRBJ1-1; D uncertain. The V gene lost 2 bases and the J gene lost 0 bases, with 4 bases spanning the gap. This CDR3 is built from 13 residues. Per germline, CDR1 LGHNT and CDR2 FRNRAP. The CDR3 bases are TGTGCTAGTGGTTTGAGCTTGAACACTGAAGCTTTCTTT. This gives the protein CASGLSLNTEAFF.

The rearrangement uses TRBV4-3 and TRBJ1-2, with no clear D. V lost 3 bases to trimming and J lost 6 bases, with 17 bases between them. Germline V lookup: CDR1 LGHNA, CDR2 YSLEER. The CDR3 extends over 15 amino acids. CDR3 in DNA: TGCGCCAGCAGCCAGATTCAACTTGCGAGTGATGGCTACACCTTC. Translation: CASSQIQLASDGYTF.

The rearrangement joins TRBV28 to TRBJ1-2; 9 nucleotides agree with TRBD1. This CDR3 comprises 12 residues. V was pared by 7 bases and J by 7 bases, with 4 bases of the junction left unmatched. Per germline, CDR1 MDHEN and CDR2 SYDVKM. In nucleotides, the CDR3 is TGTGCCAGCATGACAGGGGGAGGTGGCTACACCTTC. Protein sequence: CASMTGGGGYTF.

This chain uses TRBV25-1 with TRBJ2-3, with 11 bases matching TRBD2. The trim removed 0 bases at V and 1 base at J, leaving 3 bases unmatched. Per the germline V gene, CDR1 is MGHDK and CDR2 is SYGVNS. CDR3 length: 17 amino acids. The CDR3 here is CASSEYQTSGGTDTQYF. For the CDR3, the DNA is TGTGCCAGCAGTGAATACCAGACTAGCGGGGGCACAGATACGCAGTATTTT.